This T cell receptor beta chain was identified in a study of CD4 and CD8 cells across lung adenocarcinoma regions. This CDR3 contains 11 residues. Trimming shortened V by 6 bases and J by 10 bases, and 10 bases separated the two germline ends. Looked up from germline, CDR1 is WSHSY and CDR2 is SAAADI. This clonotype was observed many times. Localized lung adenocarcinoma, a non-small cell lung cancer, affected the donors. TCRdb reanalysed the PCR reads using MiXCR and keeps one entry per CDR3 protein. The sample includes some 20,000 distinct CDR3 sequences, 50% to 55% seen only once; the top ten take around 25%.

The gene calls are TRBV10-2 and TRBJ2-1, with no clear D. This TCR came from a female donor with lung adenocarcinoma. The CD4 and CD8 labels of this study may be unreliable. The sequenced sample was CD8+ T cells from the center of a lung tumor. DNA of the CDR3: TGCGCCAGCAGCCACACCAGCGAGCAGTTCTTC. Translation: CASSHTSEQFF.